The entry that follows covers one T cell receptor beta chain sequence. V lost 1 base, J lost 2 bases, and 17 bases lay in between. Germline CDR1 SGHDT, CDR2 YYEEEE. The CDR3 is 17 residues long. Study processing details: It was from reference gene primer amplification that nucleated cell counts were estimated. Assay used: immunoSEQ multiplex PCR; TCRdb lists only in-frame clones, some missing. That table supplies the V and J calls and clone size; D and trimming were determined from the DNA. The table lists approximately 110,000 clones, around 85% of them singletons. These data come from a study of blood T cell repertoires in COVID-19. Study at large: Nucleic acid was either cDNA or gDNA, and it came from T cells, B-cell-depleted T cells, or PBMCs.

Followed over time, Seattle patients had been enrolled while infection was active. Specimen: peripheral blood. The chain links TRBV5-6 to TRBJ2-3, with a possible D match to TRBD2 (6 bases). The receptor was derived from an elderly woman with COVID-19, enrolled during active disease. Here the CDR3 reads CASSLWVWREHTDTQYF. The CDR3 DNA reads TGTGCCAGCAGCTTGTGGGTATGGCGGGAACACACAGATACGCAGTATTTT.